Listed below are T cell receptor beta chains from one sample, sequenced in a study of blood T cell repertoires in COVID-19. Assay used: immunoSEQ multiplex PCR; TCRdb lists only in-frame clones, some missing. The table has some 170,000 clones, approximately 88% seen once. Sequencing used peripheral blood. The receptors were sampled from a woman older than 75 with active or convalescent COVID-19. Both conserved end residues are part of each CDR3. A D gene is named only where the DNA matches it firmly. Not all rows give a size; the values are once, few, many and, for expanded clones, a class.

v_gene	abundance	d_gene	j_gene	CDR3aa	CDR3nt
TRBV3-1/TRBV3-2	.	.	TRBJ2-7	CASSLRERGEQYF	TGTGCCAGCAGCCTTCGGGAGAGGGGAGAGCAGTACTTC
TRBV4-3	.	.	TRBJ1-4	CASSLAGGRGEKLFF	TGCGCCAGCAGCCTCGCGGGGGGGCGTGGTGAAAAACTGTTTTTT
TRBV27	.	TRBD1	TRBJ1-1	CASSPGQGNIKAFF	TGTGCCAGCAGTCCCGGACAGGGTAACATAAAAGCTTTCTTT
TRBV3-1/TRBV3-2	.	.	TRBJ1-6	CASSLIIGVSPLHF	TGTGCCAGCAGCCTCATTATTGGAGTTTCACCCCTCCACTTT
TRBV6-5	.	.	TRBJ1-1	CASSYGAGASRDEAFF	TGTGCCAGCAGTTACGGGGCAGGGGCCTCACGGGATGAAGCTTTCTTT
TRBV25-1	.	TRBD1	TRBJ1-6	CASTPQGENSPLHF	TGTGCCAGCACCCCACAGGGGGAAAATTCACCCCTCCACTTT
TRBV7-9	.	.	TRBJ1-1	CASSSTQRGAFF	TGTGCCAGCAGCAGCACCCAGCGGGGAGCTTTCTTT
TRBV5-1	.	TRBD2	TRBJ2-3	CASSTLPGGPDTQYF	TGCGCCAGCAGCACCTTACCGGGGGGGCCAGATACGCAGTATTTT
TRBV11-2	few	TRBD2	TRBJ2-1	CASSLGRGLEVHEQFF	TGTGCCAGCAGCTTAGGTAGGGGACTAGAGGTACATGAGCAGTTCTTC
TRBV29-1	.	.	TRBJ2-1	CSVEGGLFNEQFF	TGCAGCGTTGAAGGGGGCCTCTTCAATGAGCAGTTCTTC
TRBV6-2/TRBV6-3	.	TRBD1	TRBJ2-7	CASSYSFSAGQGVKPYEQYF	TGTGCCAGCAGTTACTCCTTCTCAGCGGGACAGGGGGTAAAACCCTACGAGCAGTACTTC
TRBV25-1	once	.	TRBJ1-1	CASKEGSTEAFF	TGTGCCAGCAAGGAGGGAAGCACTGAAGCTTTCTTT
TRBV5-1	.	.	TRBJ2-5	CASSPTTGFKTQYF	TGCGCCAGCAGCCCTACAACAGGGTTCAAGACCCAGTACTTC
TRBV5-4	once	TRBD2	TRBJ2-5	CASSSASGGRETQYF	TGTGCCAGCAGCTCCGCTAGCGGGGGACGGGAGACCCAGTACTTC
TRBV5-4	once	TRBD1	TRBJ1-2	CASSPPGDRRVGYTF	TGTGCCAGCAGCCCTCCTGGGGACAGGAGGGTGGGCTACACCTTC
TRBV19	.	.	TRBJ1-5	CASSSGGPQHF	TGTGCCAGTAGTAGCGGTGGGCCCCAGCATTTT
TRBV4-3	.	TRBD2	TRBJ2-4	CASSQVGLNSGVSPKNIQYF	TGCGCCAGCAGCCAAGTAGGGCTGAATAGCGGGGTCTCGCCCAAAAACATTCAGTACTTC
TRBV6-6	.	.	TRBJ1-2	CASSWGGDNNYGYTF	TGTGCCAGCAGTTGGGGGGGCGACAATAACTATGGCTACACCTTC
TRBV5-1	.	TRBD1	TRBJ2-6	CASSGPGQVDSGANVLTF	TGCGCCAGCAGCGGACCGGGACAGGTCGACTCTGGGGCCAACGTCCTGACTTTC
TRBV12-3/TRBV12-4	.	TRBD1	TRBJ1-5	CASSQRQGQPQHF	TGTGCCAGCAGTCAACGACAGGGTCAGCCCCAGCATTTT
TRBV11-2	.	.	TRBJ1-1	CASSFRSADTEAFF	TGTGCCAGCAGCTTCCGGTCCGCGGACACTGAAGCTTTCTTT
TRBV5-4	.	.	TRBJ2-7	CASSTIQGGEQYF	TGTGCCAGCAGCACCATTCAGGGAGGCGAGCAGTACTTC
TRBV9	few	TRBD1	TRBJ2-4	CASSVATGGGGNIQYF	TGTGCCAGCAGCGTAGCTACAGGGGGAGGAGGAAACATTCAGTACTTC
TRBV4-1	.	.	TRBJ1-1	CASSQDWSGMWTEAFF	TGCGCCAGCAGCCAAGATTGGTCAGGGATGTGGACTGAAGCTTTCTTT
TRBV5-6	few	.	TRBJ1-3	CASSPGSQGNTIYF	TGTGCCAGCAGCCCGGGAAGTCAGGGAAACACCATATATTTT
TRBV18	.	.	TRBJ1-2	CASSPNTLWTEFNYGYTF	TGTGCCAGCTCACCAAATACCCTATGGACAGAGTTTAACTATGGCTACACCTTC
TRBV10-3	.	.	TRBJ2-3	CAIKRTGDTQYF	TGTGCCATCAAAAGGACTGGAGATACGCAGTATTTT
TRBV6-5	.	TRBD1	TRBJ1-3	CASSYDRGAGNTIYF	TGTGCCAGCAGTTACGACAGGGGTGCGGGAAACACCATATATTTT
TRBV5-1	.	.	TRBJ2-5	CASSLGLAQETQYF	TGCGCCAGCAGCTTGGGGTTGGCCCAAGAGACCCAGTACTTC
TRBV4-1	.	.	TRBJ1-1	CASSQAGVVTEAFF	TGCGCCAGCAGCCAAGCCGGGGTGGTGACTGAAGCTTTCTTT
TRBV7-2	.	.	TRBJ2-7	CASSLGEGGPYEQYF	TGTGCCAGCAGCTTAGGAGAGGGCGGCCCCTACGAGCAGTACTTC
TRBV6-5	.	.	TRBJ1-4	CASSYRGLAEKLFF	TGTGCCAGCAGTTACAGAGGGTTGGCTGAAAAACTGTTTTTT